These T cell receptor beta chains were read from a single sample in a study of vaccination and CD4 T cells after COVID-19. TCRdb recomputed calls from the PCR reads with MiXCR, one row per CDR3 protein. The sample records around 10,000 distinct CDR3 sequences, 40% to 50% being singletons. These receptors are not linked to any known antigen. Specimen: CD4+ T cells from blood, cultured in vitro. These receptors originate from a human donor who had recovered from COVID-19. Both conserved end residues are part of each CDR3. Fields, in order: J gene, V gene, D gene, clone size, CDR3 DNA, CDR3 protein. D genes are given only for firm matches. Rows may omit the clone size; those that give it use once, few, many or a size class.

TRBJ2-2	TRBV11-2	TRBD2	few	TGTGCCAGCAGCTTACTAGCGGGGGGGCATGTCGGGGAGCTGTTTTTT	CASSLLAGGHVGELFF
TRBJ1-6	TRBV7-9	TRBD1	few	TGTGCCAGCAGCTTAGGGTCAGGGGGCGCCCATAATTCACCCCTCCACTTT	CASSLGSGGAHNSPLHF
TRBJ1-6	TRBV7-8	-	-	TGTGCCAGCAGCTCTGCCGGGACGGGACTTTTGGGTCTCCACTTT	CASSSAGTGLLGLHF
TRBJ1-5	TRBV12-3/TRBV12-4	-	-	TGTGCCAGCAGTCCCAGGGAGAATCAGCCCCAGCATTTT	CASSPRENQPQHF
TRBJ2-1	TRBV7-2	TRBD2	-	TGTGCCAGCAGCGGCCTGGCTAGCGGGGGGGCCCATGAGCAGTTCTTC	CASSGLASGGAHEQFF
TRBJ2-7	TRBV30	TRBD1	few	TGTGCCTGGAGAGCCCGGGACAGGGCCTACGAGCAGTACTTC	CAWRARDRAYEQYF
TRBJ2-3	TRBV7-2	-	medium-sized	TGTGCCAGCAGCTTAGGAGCCACAGATACGCAGTATTTT	CASSLGATDTQYF
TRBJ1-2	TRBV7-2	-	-	TGTGCCAGCAGCAGATTCTGGGAGCATGGCTACACCTTC	CASSRFWEHGYTF
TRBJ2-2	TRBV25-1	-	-	TGTGCCAGCAGTCCCCCGGCGGACACCGGGGAGCTGTTTTTT	CASSPPADTGELFF
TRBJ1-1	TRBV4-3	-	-	TGCGCCAGCAGCCAAGAAAGGGGAGATGAAGCTTTCTTT	CASSQERGDEAFF
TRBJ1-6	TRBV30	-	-	TGTGCCTGGGGCGGGGGGGAGAACACCTATAATTCACCCCTCCACTTT	CAWGGGENTYNSPLHF
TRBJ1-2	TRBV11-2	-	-	TGTGCCAGCAGCTTATTTAATTGGGACCGGCGCACAGGTGTTGGCTACACCTTC	CASSLFNWDRRTGVGYTF
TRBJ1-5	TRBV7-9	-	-	TGTGCCAGCAGCCGGGACATCAGCTATCAGCCCCAGCATTTT	CASSRDISYQPQHF
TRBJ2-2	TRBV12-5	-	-	TGTGCTAGTGGTTTCTATTCACCCAGGGTAGTCGGGGAGCTGTTTTTT	CASGFYSPRVVGELFF
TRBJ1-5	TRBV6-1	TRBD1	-	TGTGCCAGCAGCGAGACAGGGTACCTTCAGCCCCAGCATTTT	CASSETGYLQPQHF
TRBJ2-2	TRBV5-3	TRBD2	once	TGTGCCAGCAGCTTGGAGGCTAGCGGGGGGGAGCTGTTTTTT	CASSLEASGGELFF
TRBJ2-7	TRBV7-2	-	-	TGTGCCAGCAGCTTACAGACAGGTACGGTGGGCTCCGAGCAGTACTTC	CASSLQTGTVGSEQYF
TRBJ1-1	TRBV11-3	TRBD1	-	TGTGCCAGCAGCCGGACAGGGGTGAACACTGAAGCTTTCTTT	CASSRTGVNTEAFF
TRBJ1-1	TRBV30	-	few	TGTGCCTGGAGACGGTGGGGGGCGCCCACTGAAGCTTTCTTT	CAWRRWGAPTEAFF
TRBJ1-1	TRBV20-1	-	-	TGCAGTGCTCCCCGGAGTGGGTACACTGAAGCTTTCTTT	CSAPRSGYTEAFF
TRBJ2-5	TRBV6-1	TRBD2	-	TGTGCCAGCGCAATAGCGGGGGTGCCTCCGGAGACCCAGTACTTC	CASAIAGVPPETQYF
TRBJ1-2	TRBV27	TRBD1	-	TGTGCCAGCAGGCCTTGGGGACAGGGTAACTATGGCTACACCTTC	CASRPWGQGNYGYTF
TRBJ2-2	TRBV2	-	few	TGTGCCAGCAGTGTACTCGATAACACCGGGGAGCTGTTTTTT	CASSVLDNTGELFF
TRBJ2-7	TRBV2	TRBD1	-	TGTGCCAGCAGCGGACAGGGCCTTGGCAACGAGCAGTACTTC	CASSGQGLGNEQYF
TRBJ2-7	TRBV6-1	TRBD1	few	TGTGCCAGCAGTAAGACAGGGGTAAAAGCCTACGAGCAGTACTTC	CASSKTGVKAYEQYF
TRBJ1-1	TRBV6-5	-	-	TGTGCCAGCAGTTACGTTAACACTGAAGCTTTCTTT	CASSYVNTEAFF
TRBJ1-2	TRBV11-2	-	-	TGTGCCAGCAGCAGCAACTCGGGACCTACAAACTATGGCTACACCTTC	CASSSNSGPTNYGYTF
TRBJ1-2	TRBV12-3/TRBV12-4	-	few	TGTGCCAGCAGTCGGGACACCTATGGCTACACCTTC	CASSRDTYGYTF
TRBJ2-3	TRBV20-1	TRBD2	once	TGCAGTGCTAGAGACCGGACTAGCGGGGGGGCGACGGATACGCAGTATTTT	CSARDRTSGGATDTQYF
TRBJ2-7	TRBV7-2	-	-	TGTGCCAGCAGCTTAGTGGGGTACTACGAGCAGTACTTC	CASSLVGYYEQYF
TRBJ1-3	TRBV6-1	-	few	TGTGCCAGCAGCCGCGGGGGGGATTCTGGAAACACCATATATTTT	CASSRGGDSGNTIYF
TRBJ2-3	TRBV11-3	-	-	TGTGCCAGCAGCTTAGGGCTAGCAATCACAGATACGCAGTATTTT	CASSLGLAITDTQYF
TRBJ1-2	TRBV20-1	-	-	TGCAGTGCTAGATCCCCTTGGGAGGGCTATGGCTACACCTTC	CSARSPWEGYGYTF
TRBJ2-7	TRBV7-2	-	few	TGTGCCAGCAGCCCCTTCCCGCGAGGGCGCGACGAGCAGTACTTC	CASSPFPRGRDEQYF
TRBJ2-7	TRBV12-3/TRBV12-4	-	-	TGTGCCAGCAGTTTGCCCCAAGTGAGGGCAAGATACGAGCAGTACTTC	CASSLPQVRARYEQYF
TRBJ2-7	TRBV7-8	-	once	TGTGCCAGCAGCCAGGGGAGGCAGAAAAGCTTAAACTACGAGCAGTACTTC	CASSQGRQKSLNYEQYF
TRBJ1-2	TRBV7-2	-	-	TGTGCCAGCAGCTTAGCGCACGGGCAGTTCTATGGCTACACCTTC	CASSLAHGQFYGYTF
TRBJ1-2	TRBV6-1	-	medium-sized	TGTGCCAGCAGGCAGATCTATGGCTACACCTTC	CASRQIYGYTF
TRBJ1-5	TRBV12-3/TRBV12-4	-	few	TGTGCCAGCAGTTTAGAACTGGTCCGGGGCAATCAGCCCCAGCATTTT	CASSLELVRGNQPQHF
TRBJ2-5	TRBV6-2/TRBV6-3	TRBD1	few	TGTGCCAGCAACCACGGGACAGGGGGCCAAGGGACCCAGTACTTC	CASNHGTGGQGTQYF
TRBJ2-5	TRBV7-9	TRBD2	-	TGTGCCACCCGGACTCTAGCGGGTGAGACCCAGTACTTC	CATRTLAGETQYF
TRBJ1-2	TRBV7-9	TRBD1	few	TGTGCCAGCAGCTCCGCCGGGACAGATTTCTATGGCTACACCTTC	CASSSAGTDFYGYTF
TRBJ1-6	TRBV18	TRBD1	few	TGTGCCAGCTCATCCGGGACAGCTAATTCACCCCTCCACTTT	CASSSGTANSPLHF